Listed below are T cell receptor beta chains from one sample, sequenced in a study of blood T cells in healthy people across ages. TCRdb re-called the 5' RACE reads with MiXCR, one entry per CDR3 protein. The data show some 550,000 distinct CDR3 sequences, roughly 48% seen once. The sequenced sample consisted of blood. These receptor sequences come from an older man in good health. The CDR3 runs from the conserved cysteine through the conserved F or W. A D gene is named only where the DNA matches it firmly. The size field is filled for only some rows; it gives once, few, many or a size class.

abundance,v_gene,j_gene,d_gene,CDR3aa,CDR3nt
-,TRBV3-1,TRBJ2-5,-,CASSQGLAQGGETQYF,TGTGCCAGCAGCCAAGGGCTAGCTCAAGGCGGAGAGACCCAGTACTTC
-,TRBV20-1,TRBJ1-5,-,CSARTVEDQPQHF,TGCAGTGCTAGGACAGTGGAAGATCAGCCCCAGCATTTT
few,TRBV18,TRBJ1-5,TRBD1,CASSPDGTGNNQPQHF,TGTGCCAGCTCACCTGACGGGACAGGGAACAATCAGCCCCAGCATTTT
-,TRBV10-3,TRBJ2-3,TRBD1,CAISEYPPGQGGDTQYF,TGTGCCATCAGTGAGTACCCACCCGGACAGGGAGGAGATACGCAGTATTTT
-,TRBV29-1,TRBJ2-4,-,CSADTTGSKNIQYF,TGCAGCGCCGATACAACAGGGTCCAAAAACATTCAGTACTTC
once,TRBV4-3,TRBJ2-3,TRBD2,CASSPGGGRADTQYF,TGCGCCAGCAGCCCCGGAGGCGGGAGAGCGGATACGCAGTATTTT
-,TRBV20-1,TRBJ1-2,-,CSASLARGNYGYTF,TGCAGTGCTAGCCTTGCCAGGGGTAACTATGGCTACACCTTC
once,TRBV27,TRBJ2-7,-,CASSVAAAYEQYF,TGTGCCAGCAGTGTGGCGGCAGCCTACGAGCAGTACTTC
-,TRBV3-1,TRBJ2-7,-,CASSQFAGPNSAEQYF,TGTGCCAGCAGCCAATTTGCGGGTCCAAATTCTGCCGAGCAGTACTTC
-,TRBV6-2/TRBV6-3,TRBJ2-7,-,CASSPSGAANWNEQYF,TGTGCCAGCAGTCCCTCCGGGGCAGCAAATTGGAACGAGCAGTACTTC
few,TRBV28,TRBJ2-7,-,CASISDGLHYEQYF,TGTGCCAGCATCTCGGACGGGCTTCACTACGAGCAGTACTTC
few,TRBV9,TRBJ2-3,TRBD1,CASSVSTGGKGTDTQYF,TGTGCCAGCAGCGTTTCGACAGGGGGAAAGGGCACAGATACGCAGTATTTT
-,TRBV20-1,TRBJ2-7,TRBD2,CSAIPSGRTYEQYF,TGCAGTGCTATACCGTCCGGGAGGACCTACGAGCAGTACTTC
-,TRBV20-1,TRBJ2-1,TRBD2,CSARDLPRSRGGGEQFF,TGCAGTGCTAGAGATTTACCCCGGTCGCGGGGGGGCGGTGAGCAGTTCTTC
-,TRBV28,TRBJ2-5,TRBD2,CASSRGSGGGAETQYF,TGTGCCAGCAGCCGAGGTTCGGGGGGGGGAGCAGAGACCCAGTACTTC
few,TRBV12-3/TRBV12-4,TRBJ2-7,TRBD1,CASSRQGVYYEQYF,TGTGCCAGCAGTCGACAGGGGGTCTACTACGAGCAGTACTTC
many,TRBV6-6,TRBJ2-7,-,CASSPGVGEQYF,TGTGCCAGCAGTCCAGGGGTGGGCGAGCAGTACTTC
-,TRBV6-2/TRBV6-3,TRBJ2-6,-,CASSYDAGFPNVLTF,TGTGCCAGCAGTTACGACGCAGGGTTCCCCAACGTCCTGACTTTC
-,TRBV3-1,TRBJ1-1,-,CASSQWEGPEAFF,TGTGCCAGCAGCCAGTGGGAGGGTCCAGAAGCTTTCTTT
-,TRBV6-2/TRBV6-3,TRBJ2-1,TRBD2,CAGRQTSGNEQFF,TGTGCCGGCAGACAGACTAGCGGCAATGAGCAGTTCTTC
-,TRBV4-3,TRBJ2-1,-,CASSQDWFRSGDDEQFF,TGCGCCAGCAGCCAAGATTGGTTCAGGTCGGGGGACGATGAGCAGTTCTTC
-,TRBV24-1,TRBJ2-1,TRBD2,CATSANLAGDYNEQFF,TGTGCCACCAGTGCAAATCTAGCGGGGGATTACAATGAGCAGTTCTTC
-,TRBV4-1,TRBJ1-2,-,CASSQEPGADYGYTF,TGCGCCAGCAGCCAAGAACCAGGGGCCGACTATGGCTACACCTTC
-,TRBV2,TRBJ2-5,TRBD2,CASRESLAGAQETQYF,TGTGCCAGCAGAGAATCCCTAGCGGGGGCCCAAGAGACCCAGTACTTC
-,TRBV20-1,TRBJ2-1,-,CSASFGLLSSYNEQFF,TGCAGTGCTTCCTTTGGACTTTTGAGCTCCTACAATGAGCAGTTCTTC
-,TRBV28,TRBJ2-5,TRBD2,CASRASGRQETQCF,TGTGCCAGCAGGGCTAGCGGGAGGCAAGAGACCCAGTGCTTC
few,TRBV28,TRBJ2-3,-,CASAAAGLDTDTQYF,TGTGCCAGCGCCGCCGCGGGCCTAGACACAGATACGCAGTATTTT
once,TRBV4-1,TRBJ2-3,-,CASSQGARGDTRYF,TGCGCCAGCAGCCAAGGGGCCAGGGGAGATACGCGGTATTTT
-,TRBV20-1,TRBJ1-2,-,CSAREGRSYGYTF,TGCAGTGCTAGAGAGGGCCGTAGCTATGGCTACACCTTC
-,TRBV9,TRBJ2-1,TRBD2,CASSALLAGGNNEQFF,TGTGCCAGCAGCGCCCTCTTGGCGGGGGGTAACAATGAGCAGTTCTTC
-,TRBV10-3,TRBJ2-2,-,CAISESQVLPTGELFF,TGTGCCATCAGTGAGTCGCAGGTCCTCCCTACCGGGGAGCTGTTTTTT
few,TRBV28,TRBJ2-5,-,CASSLSLAQETQYF,TGTGCCAGCAGTTTGTCACTAGCCCAAGAGACCCAGTACTTC
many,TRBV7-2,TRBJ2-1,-,CASSSGTTSYNEQFF,TGTGCCAGCAGCTCTGGGACGACCTCCTACAATGAGCAGTTCTTC
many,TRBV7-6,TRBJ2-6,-,CASSLGSSGANVLTF,TGTGCCAGCAGCTTGGGGAGCTCTGGGGCCAACGTCCTGACTTTC
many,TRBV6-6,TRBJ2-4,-,CASSSGDIQYF,TGTGCCAGCAGTTCTGGTGACATTCAGTACTTC